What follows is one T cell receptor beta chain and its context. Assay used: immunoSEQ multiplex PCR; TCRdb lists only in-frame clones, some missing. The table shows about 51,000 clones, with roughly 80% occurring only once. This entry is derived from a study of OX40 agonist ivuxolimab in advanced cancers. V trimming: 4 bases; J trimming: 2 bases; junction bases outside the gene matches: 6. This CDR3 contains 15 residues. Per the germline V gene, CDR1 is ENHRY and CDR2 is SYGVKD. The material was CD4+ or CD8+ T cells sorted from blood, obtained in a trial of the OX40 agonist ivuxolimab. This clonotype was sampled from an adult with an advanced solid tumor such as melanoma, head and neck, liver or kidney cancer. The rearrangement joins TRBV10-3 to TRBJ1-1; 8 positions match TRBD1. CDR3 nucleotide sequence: TGTGCCATCAGTGGCGGGGGACAGGAAAACACTGAAGCTTTCTTT. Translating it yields CAISGGGQENTEAFF.